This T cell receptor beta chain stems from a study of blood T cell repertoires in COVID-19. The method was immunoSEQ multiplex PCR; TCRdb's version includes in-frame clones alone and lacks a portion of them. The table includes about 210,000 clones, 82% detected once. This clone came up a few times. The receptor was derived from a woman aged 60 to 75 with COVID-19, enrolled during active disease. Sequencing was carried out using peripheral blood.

Written as DNA, the CDR3 is TGTGCCAGCAGCTTTGGACAGTCGTTTGGCTACACCTTC. Its translation: CASSFGQSFGYTF. The chain couples TRBV7-9 to TRBJ1-2; perhaps TRBD1 as D (6 bases). The CDR3 covers 13 residues. Trimming removed 3 bases from V and 7 bases from J, with 12 bases in between. Germline assignment: CDR1 SEHNR and CDR2 FQNEAQ (reference sequence).